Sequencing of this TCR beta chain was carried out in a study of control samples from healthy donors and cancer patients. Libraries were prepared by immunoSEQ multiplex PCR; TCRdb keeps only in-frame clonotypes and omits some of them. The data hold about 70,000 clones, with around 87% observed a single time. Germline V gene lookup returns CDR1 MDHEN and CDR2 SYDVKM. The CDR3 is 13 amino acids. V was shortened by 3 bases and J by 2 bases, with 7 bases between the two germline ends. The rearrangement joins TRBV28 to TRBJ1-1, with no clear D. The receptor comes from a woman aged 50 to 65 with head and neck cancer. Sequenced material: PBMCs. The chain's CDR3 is CASSFSSNTEAFF. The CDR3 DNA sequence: TGTGCCAGCAGTTTCTCATCTAACACTGAAGCTTTCTTT.